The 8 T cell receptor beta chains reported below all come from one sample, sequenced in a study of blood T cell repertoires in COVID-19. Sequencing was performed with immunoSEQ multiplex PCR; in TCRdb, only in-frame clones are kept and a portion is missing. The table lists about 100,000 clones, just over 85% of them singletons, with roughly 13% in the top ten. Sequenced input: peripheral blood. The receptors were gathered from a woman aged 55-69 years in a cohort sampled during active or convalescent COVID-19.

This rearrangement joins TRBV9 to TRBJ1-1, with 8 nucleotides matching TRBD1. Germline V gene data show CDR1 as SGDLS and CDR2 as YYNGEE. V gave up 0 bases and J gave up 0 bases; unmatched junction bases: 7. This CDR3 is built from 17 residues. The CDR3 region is CASSVDVTGVMNTEAFF. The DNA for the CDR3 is TGTGCCAGCAGCGTAGATGTGACAGGGGTCATGAACACTGAAGCTTTCTTT. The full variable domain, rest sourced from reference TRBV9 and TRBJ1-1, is DSGVTQTPKHLITATGQRVTLRCSPRSGDLSVYWYQQSLDQGLQFLIQYYNGEERAKGNILERFSAQQFPDLHSELNLSSLELGDSALYFCASSVDVTGVMNTEAFFGQGTRLTVV.

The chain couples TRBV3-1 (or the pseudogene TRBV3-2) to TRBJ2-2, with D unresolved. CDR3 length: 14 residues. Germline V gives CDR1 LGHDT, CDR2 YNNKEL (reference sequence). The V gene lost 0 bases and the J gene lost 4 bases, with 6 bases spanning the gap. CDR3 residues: CASSQDWSTGELFF. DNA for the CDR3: TGTGCCAGCAGCCAAGATTGGAGCACCGGGGAGCTGTTTTTT.

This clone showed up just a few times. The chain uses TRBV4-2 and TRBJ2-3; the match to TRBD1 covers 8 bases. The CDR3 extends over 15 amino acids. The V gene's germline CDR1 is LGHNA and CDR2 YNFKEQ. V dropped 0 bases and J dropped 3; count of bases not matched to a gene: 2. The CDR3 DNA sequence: TGTGCCAGCAGCCAAGACAGGGGGCGGACAGATACGCAGTATTTT. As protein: CASSQDRGRTDTQYF.

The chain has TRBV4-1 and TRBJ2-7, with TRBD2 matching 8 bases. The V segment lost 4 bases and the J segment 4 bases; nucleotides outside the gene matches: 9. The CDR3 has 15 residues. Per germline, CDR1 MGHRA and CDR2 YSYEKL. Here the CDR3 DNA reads TGCGCCAGCAGCCGCCTAGCGGGTGCTACGTACGAGCAGTACTTC. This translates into CASSRLAGATYEQYF.

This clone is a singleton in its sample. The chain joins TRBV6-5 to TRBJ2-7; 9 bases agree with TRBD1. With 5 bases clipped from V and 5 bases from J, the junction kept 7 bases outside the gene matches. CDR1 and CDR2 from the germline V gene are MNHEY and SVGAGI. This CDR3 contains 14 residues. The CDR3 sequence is CASSNQQGAHEQYF. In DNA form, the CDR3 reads TGTGCCAGCAGTAACCAACAGGGGGCCCACGAGCAGTACTTC.

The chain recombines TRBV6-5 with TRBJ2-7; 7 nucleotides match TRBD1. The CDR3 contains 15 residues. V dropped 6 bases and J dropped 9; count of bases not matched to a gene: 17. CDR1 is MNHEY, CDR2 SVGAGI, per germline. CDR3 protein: CASRVDRAEVEVQYF. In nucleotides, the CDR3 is TGTGCCAGCAGGGTAGACAGGGCTGAAGTTGAAGTGCAGTACTTC.

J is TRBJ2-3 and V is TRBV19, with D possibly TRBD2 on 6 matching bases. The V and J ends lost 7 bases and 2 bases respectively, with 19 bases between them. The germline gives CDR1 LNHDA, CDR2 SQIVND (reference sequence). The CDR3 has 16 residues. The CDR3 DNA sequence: TGTGCCAGTACCTCTTCCGGGAGAGTACTCACAGATACGCAGTATTTT. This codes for CASTSSGRVLTDTQYF.

The CDR3 DNA reads TGTGCCATCAGTGAGGGCAGGGGGGTAATGAACACTGAAGCTTTCTTT. It codes for CAISEGRGVMNTEAFF. The V call is TRBV10-3, the J call TRBJ1-1, with 7 bases identical to TRBD1. This CDR3 has 16 residues. The V segment lost 2 bases and the J segment 0 bases; nucleotides outside the gene matches: 6. CDR1 is ENHRY, CDR2 SYGVKD, per germline.